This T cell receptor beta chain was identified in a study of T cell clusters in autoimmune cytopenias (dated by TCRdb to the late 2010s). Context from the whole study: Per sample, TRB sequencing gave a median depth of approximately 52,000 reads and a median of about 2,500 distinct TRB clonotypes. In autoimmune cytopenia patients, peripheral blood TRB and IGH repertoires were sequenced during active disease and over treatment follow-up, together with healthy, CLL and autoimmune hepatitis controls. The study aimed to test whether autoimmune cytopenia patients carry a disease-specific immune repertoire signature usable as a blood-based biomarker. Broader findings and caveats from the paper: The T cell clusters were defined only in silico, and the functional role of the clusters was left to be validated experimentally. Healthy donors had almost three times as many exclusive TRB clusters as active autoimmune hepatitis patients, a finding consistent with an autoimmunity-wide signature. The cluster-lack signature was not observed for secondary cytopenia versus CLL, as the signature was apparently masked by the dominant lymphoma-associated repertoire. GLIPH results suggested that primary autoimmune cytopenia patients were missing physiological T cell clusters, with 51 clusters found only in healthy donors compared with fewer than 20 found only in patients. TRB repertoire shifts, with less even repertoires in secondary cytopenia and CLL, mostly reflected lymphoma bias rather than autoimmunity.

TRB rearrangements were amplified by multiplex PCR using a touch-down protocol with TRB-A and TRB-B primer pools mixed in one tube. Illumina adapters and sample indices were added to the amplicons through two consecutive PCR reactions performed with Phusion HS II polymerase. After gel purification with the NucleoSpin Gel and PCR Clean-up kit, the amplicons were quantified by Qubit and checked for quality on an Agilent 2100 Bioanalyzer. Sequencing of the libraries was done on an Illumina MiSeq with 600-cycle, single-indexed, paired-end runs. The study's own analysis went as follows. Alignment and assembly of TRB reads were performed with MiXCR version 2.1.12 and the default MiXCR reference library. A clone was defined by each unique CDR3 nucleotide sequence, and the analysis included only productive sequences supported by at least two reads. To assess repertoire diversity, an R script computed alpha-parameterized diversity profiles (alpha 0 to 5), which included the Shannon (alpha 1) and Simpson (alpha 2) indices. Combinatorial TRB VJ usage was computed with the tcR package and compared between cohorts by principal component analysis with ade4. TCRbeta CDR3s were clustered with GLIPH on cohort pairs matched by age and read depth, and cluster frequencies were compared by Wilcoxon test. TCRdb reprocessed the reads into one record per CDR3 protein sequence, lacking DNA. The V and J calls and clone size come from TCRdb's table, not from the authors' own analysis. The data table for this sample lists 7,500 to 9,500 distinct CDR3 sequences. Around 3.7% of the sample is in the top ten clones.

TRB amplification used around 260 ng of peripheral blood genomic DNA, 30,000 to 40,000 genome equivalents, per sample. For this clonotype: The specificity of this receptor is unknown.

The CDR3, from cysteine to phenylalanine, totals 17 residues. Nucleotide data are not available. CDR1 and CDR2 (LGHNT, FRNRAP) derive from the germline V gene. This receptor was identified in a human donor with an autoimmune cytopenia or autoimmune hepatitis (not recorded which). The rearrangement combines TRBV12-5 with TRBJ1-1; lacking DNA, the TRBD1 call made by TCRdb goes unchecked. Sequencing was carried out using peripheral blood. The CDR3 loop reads CASGLVATGGRGTEAFF.